This entry lists 22 T cell receptor beta chains sequenced from one sample in a study of T cells in Graves' hyperthyroidism and ophthalmopathy. Amplified regions were TCR beta CDR3 sequences from RNA transcripts. First-round RT-PCR with HTBI primers amplified the TCR CDR3 region. TCRdb reprocessed the multiplex PCR reads with MiXCR, giving one entry per CDR3 protein. The table has approximately 720,000 distinct CDR3 sequences, 18% seen once. The sequenced sample consisted of blood. These receptor sequences come from a woman aged 50 to 65 with Graves' hyperthyroidism that later progressed to Graves' ophthalmopathy.

There are many counts of this clonotype. The chain combines TRBV11-2 with TRBJ1-2; D uncertain. Deletions cut 5 bases from V and 0 bases from J, with 10 bases between. Germline CDR1 is SGHAT and CDR2 is FQNNGV. This CDR3 spans 14 amino acids. CDR3 sequence: CASSHPHSNYGYTF. In nucleotides, the CDR3 is TGTGCCAGCAGCCACCCCCATTCTAACTATGGCTACACCTTC.

There are many counts of this clonotype. This chain connects TRBV28 to TRBJ2-5, with D perhaps matching TRBD2 (6 bases). The CDR3 extends over 13 amino acids. Germline V gives CDR1 MDHEN, CDR2 SYDVKM. Trimming took 2 bases from V and 4 from J, leaving 8 bases between them. The DNA for the CDR3 is TGTGCCAGCAGTTTAGCGGGGATAGAGACCCAGTACTTC. This codes for CASSLAGIETQYF.

This clonotype was seen only a few times. An end of the junction differs from the germline gene, which may be a read error. The V gene is TRBV7-7, the J gene TRBJ2-2; 10 bases match TRBD1. This CDR3 is 16 amino acids long. From germline, CDR1 is SSHAT and CDR2 FNYEAQ (reference sequence). In DNA form, the CDR3 reads TGTGCTAGCAGCTCCGGACAGGGGGGTAACACCGGGGAGCTGTTTTTT. This translates into CASSSGQGGNTGELFF.

This clonotype was found many times. The chain employs TRBV3-1 and TRBJ2-3; 10 bases align to TRBD2. Looked up from germline, CDR1 is LGHDT and CDR2 is YNNKEL (reference sequence). The CDR3 is 15 residues long. Trimming cost V 2 bases and J 3 bases; bases outside gene matches: 2. The CDR3 protein is CASSQFSGGTDTQYF. CDR3 in DNA: TGTGCCAGCAGCCAATTTAGCGGGGGGACAGATACGCAGTATTTT.

A few counts support this clonotype. The rearrangement links TRBV4-1 to TRBJ2-7, with unresolved D. Germline CDR1 MGHRA, CDR2 YSYEKL. The CDR3 has 14 residues. Trimming stripped 0 bases from V and 7 bases from J, with 13 bases between. CDR3 DNA sequence: TGCGCCAGCAGCCAAGATCAGCAGCTGAGGGAGCAGTACTTC. It specifies CASSQDQQLREQYF.

This clonotype was observed many times. The V gene is TRBV2, the J gene TRBJ1-6; no clear D gene. V dropped 8 bases and J dropped 1 base, with 12 bases sitting between them. This CDR3 contains 15 residues. The germline CDR1 and CDR2 sequences are SNHLY and FYNNEI. CDR3 DNA: TGTGCCAGCTCGGGTTCGTGGTCCTATAATTCACCCCTCCACTTT. Translated: CASSGSWSYNSPLHF.

The chain is built from TRBV12-3 or TRBV12-4 and TRBJ1-3; 7 bases agree with TRBD1. CDR3 length: 15 residues. Trimming cost V 6 bases and J 4 bases; bases outside gene matches: 9. Written as DNA, the CDR3 is TGTGCCAGCAGGGTCGACAGGGCTCCGGGAAACACCATATATTTT. It codes for CASRVDRAPGNTIYF.

The chain has TRBV5-1 and TRBJ2-7; D may be TRBD1 (5 bases). The length of the CDR3 is 14 residues. V shed 3 bases and J shed 3 bases, with 13 bases lying between them. Germline V gene data show CDR1 as SGHRS and CDR2 as YFSETQ. The CDR3 nucleotides are TGCGCCAGCAGCTCGGCCTCGGACATCTACGAGCAGTACTTC. Its protein product is CASSSASDIYEQYF.

This clonotype showed up many times. V usage is TRBV20-1 and J usage is TRBJ2-7, with TRBD1 as a possible D gene (5 bases). The CDR3 totals 12 residues. Deletions cut 3 bases from V and 4 bases from J, with 10 bases between. CDR1 is DFQATT and CDR2 is SNEGSKA in the germline V gene (reference sequence). The CDR3 region is CSASSRGYEQYF. CDR3 bases: TGCAGTGCTAGTAGTAGGGGTTACGAGCAGTACTTC.

This clonotype was found many times. V usage is TRBV3-1 and J usage is TRBJ2-5; possible D gene TRBD2, 5 bases. CDR3 length: 15 residues. Trimming cost V 3 bases and J 4 bases, with 15 bases left between them. The germline gives CDR1 LGHDT, CDR2 YNNKEL (reference sequence). The CDR3 region is CASSHSDRILETQYF. CDR3 nucleotides: TGTGCCAGCAGCCATAGCGATAGGATCTTAGAGACCCAGTACTTC.

This clonotype occurred many times. This chain connects TRBV5-1 to TRBJ2-7; 8 nucleotides match TRBD2. The CDR3 spans 15 residues. Germline assignment: CDR1 SGHRS and CDR2 YFSETQ. J was trimmed by 3 bases and V by 4 bases; bases with no gene match: 9. The CDR3 region is CASSEELAGSYEQYF. In DNA, the CDR3 is TGCGCCAGCAGCGAAGAGTTAGCGGGAAGCTACGAGCAGTACTTC. The full variable domain, in which reference TRBV5-1 and TRBJ2-7 provide the parts outside the CDR3, is KAGVTQTPRYLIKTRGQQVTLSCSPISGHRSVSWYQQTPGQGLQFLFEYFSETQRNKGNFPGRFSGRQFSNSRSEMNVSTLELGDSALYLCASSEELAGSYEQYFGPGTRLTVT.

This sequence joins TRBV7-8 and TRBJ1-3; D perhaps matches TRBD1 (5 bases). V lost 5 bases, J lost 0 bases, and 17 bases lay in between. The CDR3 runs to 17 residues. The germline V gene has CDR1 SGHVS and CDR2 FQNEAQ. The CDR3 is CASSPTWGRTSGNTIYF. The DNA for the CDR3 is TGTGCCAGCAGCCCTACATGGGGCCGGACCTCTGGAAACACCATATATTTT. Using reference TRBV7-8 and TRBJ1-3 for the parts outside the CDR3, the full variable domain is GAGVSQSPRYKVAKRGQDVALRCDPISGHVSLFWYQQALGQGPEFLTYFQNEAQLDKSGLPSDRFFAERPEGSVSTLKIQRTQQEDSAVYLCASSPTWGRTSGNTIYFGEGSWLTVV.

The chain is built from TRBV6-5 and TRBJ1-5; 7 bases line up with TRBD1. Germline V gene lookup returns CDR1 MNHEY and CDR2 SVGAGI. There are 15 residues in the CDR3. The V gene end was trimmed by 2 bases and the J gene end by 4 bases; junction bases not matched to a gene: 5. This chain's CDR3 is CASSYEGGKNQPQHF. The CDR3 nucleotides read TGTGCCAGCAGTTACGAAGGGGGCAAGAATCAGCCCCAGCATTTT.

The chain employs TRBV12-3 or TRBV12-4 and TRBJ2-1; 11 nucleotides align to TRBD2. The J call is doubtful: the DNA matches TRBJ2-7 better. The CDR3 is 17 amino acids. DNA for the CDR3: TGTGCCAGCAGTTTGGAGACTAGCGGGGCGATGTACAATGAGCAGTACTTC. It encodes CASSLETSGAMYNEQYF.

This clonotype was observed many times. The CDR3 DNA sequence: TGCAGTGCTAGTGGCAGGGCGAACACTGAAGCTTTCTTT. It encodes CSASGRANTEAFF. The chain couples TRBV20-1 to TRBJ1-1; TRBD1 might be the D (5 bases). The CDR3 runs to 13 residues. V shed 3 bases and J shed 1 base, with 9 bases lying between them. CDR1 and CDR2 (germline): DFQATT, SNEGSKA (reference sequence).

The V call is TRBV5-1, the J call TRBJ1-2; the D gene is possibly TRBD1 (5 bases). CDR1 and CDR2 (germline): SGHRS, YFSETQ. This CDR3 spans 13 amino acids. Trimming left V 4 bases short and J 11 bases short, with 18 bases between. The CDR3 DNA reads TGCGCCAGCAGCCCTACTCATGGGGGGATTTACACCTTC. Its translation is CASSPTHGGIYTF.

In this sample, this clonotype turned up many times. The chain combines TRBV30 with TRBJ2-2, with D possibly TRBD2 on 5 matching bases. Germline loops: CDR1 GTSNPN, CDR2 SVGIG (reference sequence). V lost 6 bases to trimming and J lost 0 bases, with 8 bases between them. CDR3 length: 13 residues. The DNA of the CDR3 is TGTGCCTGTCGGGGTTCGAACACCGGGGAGCTGTTTTTT. This codes for CACRGSNTGELFF.

This clonotype was seen more than once but under ten times. V and J are TRBV6-2 or TRBV6-3 and TRBJ2-7, with 8 bases aligning to TRBD2. The V gene's germline CDR1 is MNHEY and CDR2 SVGEGT. The junction had 13 bases not matched to a gene; V was cut back by 6 bases and J by 0 bases. The CDR3 consists of 17 residues. CDR3 sequence (DNA): TGTGCCAGCAGCCTAAACGGGGGGGCCATCAACTCCTACGAGCAGTACTTC. This encodes CASSLNGGAINSYEQYF.

This clonotype was detected many times. V usage is TRBV3-1 and J usage is TRBJ1-1, with TRBD1 matching 11 bases. CDR1 and CDR2 from the germline V gene are LGHDT and YNNKEL (reference sequence). J gave up 5 bases and V 2 bases, and 4 bases lay outside the gene matches. The CDR3 is made up of 15 amino acids. CDR3 amino acids: CASSQPRDRGTEAFF. The CDR3 DNA reads TGTGCCAGCAGCCAACCTCGGGACAGGGGGACTGAAGCTTTCTTT.

The sample holds many counts of this clonotype. J is TRBJ1-4 and V is TRBV3-1, with no clear D. The germline V and J ends were trimmed by 1 base and 2 bases, with 8 bases remaining between them. Germline-derived CDR1 and CDR2 are LGHDT and YNNKEL (reference sequence). The CDR3 consists of 15 residues. Here the CDR3 reads CASSQVYVTNEKLFF. For the CDR3, the DNA is TGTGCCAGCAGCCAAGTTTACGTCACTAATGAAAAACTGTTTTTT.

This clonotype was found many times. The chain has TRBV5-1 and TRBJ1-5, with D tentatively TRBD1 (5 bases). V gave up 1 base and J gave up 6 bases, with 8 bases separating them. Germline CDR1 is SGHRS and CDR2 is YFSETQ. The CDR3 contains 13 residues. Here the CDR3 reads CASSLSGAQPQHF. CDR3 DNA sequence: TGCGCCAGCAGCTTGAGCGGGGCTCAGCCCCAGCATTTT.

Notes on this clonotype: At one end, the junction sequence differs from germline, possibly due to a read error. V usage is TRBV11-1 and J usage is TRBJ2-7, with D perhaps TRBD2 (5 bases). The CDR3 is 13 amino acids. In germline, CDR1 is SGHAT, CDR2 FQDESV (reference sequence). In DNA, the CDR3 is TGCGCCAGCAGCCAAGAGGGCTTTTACGAGCAGTACTTC. Encoded protein: CASSQEGFYEQYF.